This T cell receptor beta chain comes out of a study of cytomegalovirus exposure and HLA in healthy donors. Study background: According to later analysis, the same platform produced the 130 or so validation and 600 to 800 first-cohort repertoires. General study points: According to a subsequent analysis, TCR clusters from the first cohort were inclined to appear together in the 100 to 150 validation repertoires. According to the study, 150 to 200 TCR beta chains were cytomegalovirus-associated.

The table came from immunoSEQ multiplex PCR; TCRdb's copy has only in-frame clones and leaves some out. The sample yields tens of thousands of clones, roughly 96% seen once. Points on this clone: Antigen unknown.

Trimming removed 4 bases from V and 3 bases from J, with 11 bases in between. Germline CDR1 and CDR2: SGHRS and YFSETQ. The CDR3 consists of 13 residues. The chain uses TRBV5-1 and TRBJ2-7; D is unresolved. Source material: PBMCs. The TCR originated in a man younger than 35 in good health and CMV-seronegative. The CDR3 DNA reads as TGCGCCAGCAGCACCGGATCTAGCTACGAGCAGTACTTC. It codes for CASSTGSSYEQYF.